This is a list of T cell receptor beta chains from one sample in a study of spatial heterogeneity in lung cancer. Via MiXCR, TCRdb re-called the 5' RACE reads, giving one row per CDR3 protein. The sample includes 9,000 to 13,000 distinct CDR3 sequences, 10% of them seen just once. The specimen comprised PBMCs, sampled at follow-up. These receptors came from a female donor with early-stage non-small cell lung cancer. The CDR3 runs from the conserved cysteine through the conserved F or W. The order of the fields is D gene, J gene, V gene, clone size, CDR3 protein, CDR3 DNA. The D gene is left open where the match is weak. Only some rows state a clone size, as once, few, many or a class for expanded clones.

D gene: -
J gene: TRBJ2-3
V gene: TRBV4-2
clone size: many
CDR3 protein: CASSQGGLERTDTQYF
CDR3 DNA: TGTGCCAGCAGCCAAGGAGGGTTGGAACGCACAGATACGCAGTATTTT

D gene: -
J gene: TRBJ1-6
V gene: TRBV20-1
clone size: many
CDR3 protein: CSARARAGKHSPLHF
CDR3 DNA: TGCAGTGCTAGGGCCAGGGCAGGGAAACATTCACCCCTCCACTTT

D gene: TRBD2
J gene: TRBJ2-1
V gene: TRBV20-1
clone size: many
CDR3 protein: CSAPRLAGTYNEQFF
CDR3 DNA: TGCAGTGCTCCACGACTAGCCGGGACCTACAATGAGCAGTTCTTC

D gene: -
J gene: TRBJ2-3
V gene: TRBV7-2
clone size: many
CDR3 protein: CASKTGSSTDTQYF
CDR3 DNA: TGTGCCAGCAAAACAGGGTCCAGCACAGATACGCAGTATTTT

D gene: -
J gene: TRBJ2-2
V gene: TRBV27
clone size: many
CDR3 protein: CASSPYRASTGELFF
CDR3 DNA: TGTGCCAGCAGTCCCTACAGGGCCAGCACCGGGGAGCTGTTTTTT

D gene: -
J gene: TRBJ1-3
V gene: TRBV4-3
clone size: many
CDR3 protein: CASSQDSESFSGNTIYF
CDR3 DNA: TGCGCCAGCAGCCAAGATAGTGAGAGTTTCTCTGGAAACACCATATATTTT

D gene: TRBD2
J gene: TRBJ2-1
V gene: TRBV11-2
clone size: -
CDR3 protein: CASSFQAGVSYNEQFF
CDR3 DNA: TGTGCCAGCAGCTTCCAAGCGGGAGTGTCCTACAATGAGCAGTTCTTC

D gene: TRBD2
J gene: TRBJ2-5
V gene: TRBV11-3
clone size: many
CDR3 protein: CASSPGTSGSGETQYF
CDR3 DNA: TGTGCCAGCAGCCCCGGGACTAGCGGGAGTGGAGAGACCCAGTACTTC

D gene: -
J gene: TRBJ1-1
V gene: TRBV29-1
clone size: few
CDR3 protein: CSVEGIAGVYTEAFF
CDR3 DNA: TGCAGCGTTGAAGGTATCGCAGGGGTGTACACTGAAGCTTTCTTT

D gene: -
J gene: TRBJ2-5
V gene: TRBV5-5
clone size: many
CDR3 protein: CASSPRPQETQYF
CDR3 DNA: TGTGCCAGCAGCCCCAGGCCACAAGAGACCCAGTACTTC

D gene: -
J gene: TRBJ2-1
V gene: TRBV20-1
clone size: few
CDR3 protein: CSARAGTEQFF
CDR3 DNA: TGCAGTGCTAGAGCCGGGACAGAGCAGTTCTTC

D gene: -
J gene: TRBJ2-3
V gene: TRBV12-3/TRBV12-4
clone size: once
CDR3 protein: CASSFGVAAFTDTQYF
CDR3 DNA: TGTGCCAGCAGTTTCGGGGTAGCGGCTTTCACAGATACGCAGTATTTT

D gene: -
J gene: TRBJ2-1
V gene: TRBV7-2
clone size: many
CDR3 protein: CASSLRTGQLNEQFF
CDR3 DNA: TGTGCCAGCAGCTTAAGAACCGGGCAATTGAATGAGCAGTTCTTC

D gene: -
J gene: TRBJ2-7
V gene: TRBV2
clone size: many
CDR3 protein: CASSDRQSYEQYF
CDR3 DNA: TGTGCCAGCAGTGATAGACAGTCCTACGAGCAGTACTTC

D gene: -
J gene: TRBJ2-5
V gene: TRBV7-9
clone size: few
CDR3 protein: CASSPGGTQYF
CDR3 DNA: TGTGCCAGCAGCCCTGGAGGAACCCAGTACTTC

D gene: -
J gene: TRBJ1-2
V gene: TRBV7-9
clone size: many
CDR3 protein: CASSYRTGVDGYTF
CDR3 DNA: TGTGCCAGCAGCTATCGAACCGGGGTGGATGGCTACACCTTC

D gene: TRBD1
J gene: TRBJ2-2
V gene: TRBV5-4
clone size: many
CDR3 protein: CASSLEGALTGELFF
CDR3 DNA: TGTGCCAGCAGCTTGGAGGGGGCACTAACCGGGGAGCTGTTTTTT

D gene: -
J gene: TRBJ1-1
V gene: TRBV7-2
clone size: many
CDR3 protein: CASSFIATEAFF
CDR3 DNA: TGTGCCAGCAGCTTTATCGCCACTGAAGCTTTCTTT

D gene: -
J gene: TRBJ2-7
V gene: TRBV5-4
clone size: many
CDR3 protein: CASSWTGEEQYF
CDR3 DNA: TGTGCCAGCAGCTGGACCGGTGAGGAGCAGTACTTC

D gene: TRBD1
J gene: TRBJ1-1
V gene: TRBV7-6
clone size: medium-sized
CDR3 protein: CASSAGTGGFEAFF
CDR3 DNA: TGTGCCAGCAGCGCCGGGACAGGGGGCTTTGAAGCTTTCTTT

D gene: TRBD1
J gene: TRBJ1-2
V gene: TRBV11-2
clone size: many
CDR3 protein: CASSFTGVGYTF
CDR3 DNA: TGTGCCAGCAGCTTCACAGGGGTTGGCTACACCTTC

D gene: TRBD2
J gene: TRBJ2-7
V gene: TRBV5-4
clone size: many
CDR3 protein: CASSLSGNEQYF
CDR3 DNA: TGTGCCAGCAGCCTTAGCGGGAACGAGCAGTACTTC

D gene: TRBD1
J gene: TRBJ2-2
V gene: TRBV12-3/TRBV12-4
clone size: many
CDR3 protein: CASSLTRGLGTGELFF
CDR3 DNA: TGTGCCAGCAGTTTAACGAGGGGGCTGGGCACCGGGGAGCTGTTTTTT

D gene: TRBD1
J gene: TRBJ1-1
V gene: TRBV20-1
clone size: many
CDR3 protein: CSARQGDTEAFF
CDR3 DNA: TGCAGTGCTAGACAGGGGGACACTGAAGCTTTCTTT

D gene: TRBD2
J gene: TRBJ2-3
V gene: TRBV5-1
clone size: many
CDR3 protein: CASSKLAGGRTDTQYF
CDR3 DNA: TGCGCCAGCAGCAAACTAGCGGGGGGCCGCACAGATACGCAGTATTTT

D gene: -
J gene: TRBJ2-1
V gene: TRBV7-9
clone size: -
CDR3 protein: CASSLVGVNEQFF
CDR3 DNA: TGTGCCAGCAGCTTAGTAGGGGTTAACGAGCAGTTCTTC

D gene: -
J gene: TRBJ2-7
V gene: TRBV4-2
clone size: many
CDR3 protein: CASSQGGRQEQYF
CDR3 DNA: TGTGCCAGCAGCCAAGGGGGCCGTCAGGAGCAGTACTTC

D gene: -
J gene: TRBJ2-3
V gene: TRBV9
clone size: many
CDR3 protein: CASSVRDPSTDTQYF
CDR3 DNA: TGTGCCAGCAGCGTGAGGGACCCTAGCACAGATACGCAGTATTTT